The 21 T cell receptor beta chains below all came from one sample that was sequenced in a study of T cells in tumors after PD-1 blockade. Using immunoSEQ multiplex PCR, the repertoire was profiled, and TCRdb retains in-frame clones only, with some absent. Of tens of thousands of clones in the sample, over 70% were seen once. Sequencing was performed on PBMCs, taken before anti-PD-1 treatment. These receptors all stem from a human donor with basal cell carcinoma.

This clone occurred once. The CDR3 loop is CASRGGGLSTDTQYF. In DNA, the CDR3 is TGTGCCAGCAGGGGAGGAGGGCTTAGCACAGATACGCAGTATTTT. The chain employs TRBV7-8 and TRBJ2-3; D is possibly TRBD2 (6 bases). The V gene's germline CDR1 is SGHVS and CDR2 FQNEAQ. The CDR3 sequence is 15 residues long. V was trimmed by 6 bases and J by 0 bases, leaving 13 bases between them.

This clone was seen a handful of times. The V and J genes are TRBV7-9 and TRBJ2-5; 8 bases line up with TRBD2. CDR3 size: 15 residues. V gave up 2 bases and J gave up 4 bases; unmatched junction bases: 6. Germline V gene sequence: CDR1 SEHNR, CDR2 FQNEAQ (reference sequence). CDR3 DNA: TGTGCCAGCAGCTTACCCAAGAGCGGGGGAGAGACCCAGTACTTC. Translated, it gives CASSLPKSGGETQYF.

The chain links TRBV3-1 (or the pseudogene TRBV3-2) to TRBJ1-1; TRBD1 might be the D (6 bases). The V end was cut by 2 bases, the J end by 1 base, with 11 bases between. Germline V lookup: CDR1 LGHDT, CDR2 YNNKEL (reference sequence). CDR3 length: 15 amino acids. The CDR3, as DNA: TGTGCCAGCAGCCAAACGACAGGCCGGAACACTGAAGCTTTCTTT. It codes for CASSQTTGRNTEAFF.

The chain uses TRBV6-4 and TRBJ2-1, with a weak D call TRBD1 (5 bases). Trimming took 6 bases from V and 9 from J, leaving 15 bases between them. CDR1 and CDR2 from the germline V gene are MRHNA and SNTAGT. This CDR3 region has 13 residues. The CDR3 loop is CASRDLAGSEQFF. The CDR3 nucleotides read TGTGCCAGCAGGGATCTGGCAGGGTCTGAGCAGTTCTTC.

The table lists this clone with a count of one. This chain connects TRBV19 to TRBJ2-3; TRBD1 is a possible D gene (6 bases). The germline V gene has CDR1 LNHDA and CDR2 SQIVND (reference sequence). V was shortened by 5 bases and J by 3 bases, with 12 bases between the two germline ends. The CDR3 is 14 residues long. CDR3 loop: CASSQWGRTDTQYF. The CDR3 DNA reads as TGTGCCAGTAGTCAGTGGGGGCGGACAGATACGCAGTATTTT.

The CDR3 reads CASSFTGGTYEQYF. CDR3 DNA sequence: TGTGCCAGCAGCTTCACAGGGGGTACCTACGAGCAGTACTTC. The chain couples TRBV7-9 to TRBJ2-7, with TRBD1 identical over 8 bases. Germline lookup yields CDR1 SEHNR and CDR2 FQNEAQ (reference sequence). V shed 3 bases, J shed 2 bases, and the junction held 3 bases outside the gene matches. The CDR3 consists of 14 residues. Full variable domain (rest looked up from reference TRBV7-9 and TRBJ2-7): DTGVSQNPRHKITKRGQNVTFRCDPISEHNRLYWYRQTLGQGPEFLTYFQNEAQLEKSRLLSDRFSAERPKGSFSTLEIQRTEQGDSAMYLCASSFTGGTYEQYFGPGTRLTVT.

This chain joins TRBV19 and TRBJ2-5, with 7 bases fitting TRBD1. The CDR3 sequence is 16 residues long. The germline V gene encodes CDR1 LNHDA and CDR2 SQIVND (reference sequence). After removal of 7 bases from V and 4 bases from J, the junction contained 15 bases not matched to a gene. Here the CDR3 DNA reads TGTGCCAGTAAAGGGGGCAGAAATCTCAAGGGAGAGACCCAGTACTTC. Its protein product is CASKGGRNLKGETQYF.

This chain connects TRBV27 to TRBJ1-6; 8 nucleotides match TRBD1. Germline lookup yields CDR1 MNHEY and CDR2 SMNVEV (reference sequence). The CDR3 is 14 residues long. V lost 6 bases and J lost 11; bases outside the gene matches: 9. The CDR3 is CASRTGQGYPPLHF. The CDR3 DNA reads TGTGCCAGCAGGACCGGACAGGGATATCCACCCCTCCACTTT.

The chain couples TRBV10-2 to TRBJ2-3; D not certain. CDR3 size: 16 residues. Per the germline V gene, CDR1 is WSHSY and CDR2 is SAAADI. V lost 4 bases to trimming and J lost 2 bases, with 16 bases between them. Here the CDR3 reads CASSGARSVNTDTQYF. Written as DNA, the CDR3 is TGCGCCAGCAGTGGGGCTAGGTCCGTGAACACAGATACGCAGTATTTT.

This chain joins TRBV19 and TRBJ2-1; 7 bases map to TRBD1. J was trimmed by 0 bases and V by 5 bases; bases with no gene match: 4. The CDR3 totals 15 residues. Germline V gene sequence: CDR1 LNHDA, CDR2 SQIVND (reference sequence). Here the CDR3 reads CASSHRDSSYNEQFF. The CDR3 DNA is TGTGCCAGTAGTCACAGGGACAGCTCCTACAATGAGCAGTTCTTC.

With regard to this clone: The junction departs from germline at one end; a sequencing error may be responsible. The CDR3 is CVSSPGDTGELFF. The CDR3 nucleotides read TGTGTCAGCAGCCCAGGGGACACCGGGGAGCTGTTTTTT. The chain joins TRBV6-2 or TRBV6-3 to TRBJ2-2, with a possible D match to TRBD1 (6 bases). This CDR3 is 13 amino acids long. In germline, CDR1 is MNHEY, CDR2 SVGEGT.

The chain joins TRBV5-4 to TRBJ2-1; TRBD2 agrees at 13 bases. V shed 4 bases and J 9 bases; nucleotides not matched to a gene: 10. The CDR3 contains 16 residues. Germline lookup yields CDR1 SGHNT and CDR2 YYREEE (reference sequence). DNA of the CDR3: TGTGCCAGCAGCCCCCCCACTAGCGGGGGGGATCGTGAGCAGTTCTTC. Amino acids: CASSPPTSGGDREQFF.

This clone appeared a single time. The rearrangement uses TRBV24-1 and TRBJ1-5; 10 nucleotides agree with TRBD1. Germline loops: CDR1 KGHDR, CDR2 SFDVKD. The J segment lost 6 bases and the V segment lost 4 bases, leaving 5 bases of the junction unmatched. The CDR3 spans 15 residues. The CDR3 is CATSDTGTGVQPQHF. The DNA of the CDR3 is TGTGCCACCAGTGACACCGGGACAGGGGTTCAGCCCCAGCATTTT.

V gene TRBV10-3 combines with J gene TRBJ1-2, with D hard to call. Between the trimmed V and J ends, which lost 0 bases and 8 bases, there was a span of 4 bases. Looked up from germline, CDR1 is ENHRY and CDR2 is SYGVKD. The CDR3 has 11 residues. The CDR3 spells CAISESTGYTF. In DNA form, the CDR3 reads TGTGCCATCAGTGAGTCGACGGGCTACACCTTC.

This clone was counted a few times. This sequence joins TRBV5-4 and TRBJ2-7, with 9 bases identical to TRBD2. In germline, CDR1 is SGHNT, CDR2 YYREEE (reference sequence). V dropped 4 bases and J dropped 4; count of bases not matched to a gene: 6. The CDR3 sequence is 14 residues long. Here the CDR3 DNA reads TGTGCCAGCAGCCGAGCGGGGGGAGAATACGAGCAGTACTTC. Translation: CASSRAGGEYEQYF.

The chain couples TRBV12-3 or TRBV12-4 to TRBJ2-1, with D perhaps matching TRBD2 (5 bases). Trimming removed 2 bases from V and 10 bases from J, with 9 bases in between. This CDR3 contains 12 residues. This chain's CDR3 is CASSLSEGEQFF. The CDR3 nucleotides are TGTGCCAGCAGTTTATCCGAGGGAGAGCAGTTCTTC.

This clone appeared a few times. The gene calls are TRBV20-1 and TRBJ2-1; D is undetermined. Trimming stripped 6 bases from V and 3 bases from J, with 3 bases between. CDR1 and CDR2 from the germline V gene are DFQATT and SNEGSKA (reference sequence). CDR3 length equals 10 residues. Here the CDR3 reads CSADYNEQFF. Here the CDR3 DNA reads TGCAGTGCGGACTACAATGAGCAGTTCTTC.

The rearrangement joins TRBV30 to TRBJ2-2; 11 bases line up with TRBD1. Germline values: CDR1 GTSNPN, CDR2 SVGIG (reference sequence). V trimming: 3 bases; J trimming: 4 bases; junction bases outside the gene matches: 7. The CDR3 is 16 amino acids. The CDR3 protein is CAWRDRGRVSTGELFF. CDR3 DNA sequence: TGTGCCTGGAGGGACAGGGGGCGCGTGAGCACCGGGGAGCTGTTTTTT.

The chain recombines TRBV30 with TRBJ2-3, with 11 bases aligning to TRBD1. This CDR3 is built from 17 residues. Germline-derived CDR1 and CDR2 are GTSNPN and SVGIG (reference sequence). Trimming removed 0 bases from V and 3 bases from J; junction bases left unmatched: 8. Written as DNA, the CDR3 is TGTGCCTGGAGTGTACGGTTAGGGGACAGGGGGACAGATACGCAGTATTTT. Protein: CAWSVRLGDRGTDTQYF.

The chain carries TRBV18 and TRBJ1-1; 8 nucleotides agree with TRBD1. This CDR3 is 16 amino acids long. Germline V gene sequence: CDR1 KGHSH, CDR2 LQKENI. V lost 0 bases to trimming and J lost 4 bases; unmatched junction nucleotides: 7. CDR3 sequence: CASSPPVAGGSTEAFF. As DNA, the CDR3 is TGTGCCAGCTCACCACCGGTTGCAGGGGGCTCCACTGAAGCTTTCTTT.

The rearrangement joins TRBV5-1 to TRBJ2-3; D not certain. V was cut by 0 bases and J by 0 bases, with 11 bases left in between. This CDR3 region has 16 residues. Germline lookup yields CDR1 SGHRS and CDR2 YFSETQ. CDR3 in DNA: TGCGCCAGCAGCTTGGAGGTATACCATAGCACAGATACGCAGTATTTT. Amino acids: CASSLEVYHSTDTQYF.